This T cell receptor beta chain was captured in a study of cytomegalovirus exposure and HLA in healthy donors. Overall study context: Around four fifths of 398 genotyped donors fell in the Caucasian-associated ancestry cluster.

Broader study findings: Later analysis identified a missense DCLRE1C variant that was linked to TCR beta V- and J-gene trimming.

The PCR employed 60 Vbeta primers together with 13 Jbeta primers. Data came from immunoSEQ multiplex PCR; TCRdb stores just in-frame clones and leaves some out. The sample lists around 94,000 clones; over 65% were seen once. A remark on this clone: What it binds is not known.

The CDR3 length is 14 residues. The germline V gene encodes CDR1 MNHEY and CDR2 SVGAGI. Trimming took off 0 bases at V and 7 bases at J, with 12 bases between the two ends. The V and J genes are TRBV6-5 and TRBJ2-5, with a tentative D call TRBD2 (5 bases). The sample taken for sequencing was PBMCs. The clonotype was recovered from a middle-aged man in good health and CMV-seronegative. The DNA for the CDR3 is TGTGCCAGCAGTTACTCAAGAGGGAAGGTGACCCAGTACTTC. Translation: CASSYSRGKVTQYF.